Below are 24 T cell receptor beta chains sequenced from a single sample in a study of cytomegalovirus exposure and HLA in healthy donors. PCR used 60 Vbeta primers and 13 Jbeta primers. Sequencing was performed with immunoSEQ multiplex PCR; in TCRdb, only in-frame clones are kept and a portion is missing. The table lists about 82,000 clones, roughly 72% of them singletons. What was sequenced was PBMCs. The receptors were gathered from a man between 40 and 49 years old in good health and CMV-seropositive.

This chain's CDR3 is CASTTGLTEAFF. CDR3 coding DNA: TGTGCCAGTACTACAGGGTTGACTGAAGCTTTCTTT. V gene TRBV19 combines with J gene TRBJ1-1; possible D gene TRBD1, 6 bases. The CDR3 is made up of 12 amino acids. The V gene lost 7 bases and the J gene lost 5 bases, with 11 bases spanning the gap. Germline-derived CDR1 and CDR2 are LNHDA and SQIVND (reference sequence). The complete variable domain, with remaining parts taken from reference TRBV19 and TRBJ1-1, reads DGGITQSPKYLFRKEGQNVTLSCEQNLNHDAMYWYRQDPGQGLRLIYYSQIVNDFQKGDIAEGYSVSREKKESFPLTVTSAQKNPTAFYLCASTTGLTEAFFGQGTRLTVV.

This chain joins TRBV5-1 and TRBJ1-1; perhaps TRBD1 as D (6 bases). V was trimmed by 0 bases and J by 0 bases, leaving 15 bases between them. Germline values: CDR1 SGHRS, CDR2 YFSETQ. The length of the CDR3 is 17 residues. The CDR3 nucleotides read TGCGCCAGCAGCTTGGATATGAGGGGGTTCATGAACACTGAAGCTTTCTTT. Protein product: CASSLDMRGFMNTEAFF.

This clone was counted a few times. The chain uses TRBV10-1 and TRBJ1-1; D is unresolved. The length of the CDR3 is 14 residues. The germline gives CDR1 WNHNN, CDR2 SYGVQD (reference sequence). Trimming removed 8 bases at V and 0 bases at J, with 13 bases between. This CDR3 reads CASGNSSMNTEAFF. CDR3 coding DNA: TGCGCCAGCGGTAATTCGAGCATGAACACTGAAGCTTTCTTT.

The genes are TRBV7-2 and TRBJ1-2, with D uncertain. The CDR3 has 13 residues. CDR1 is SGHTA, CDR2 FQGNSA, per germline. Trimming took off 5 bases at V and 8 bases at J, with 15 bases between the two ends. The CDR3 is CASSLSLGGGYTF. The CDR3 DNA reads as TGTGCCAGCAGCCTATCGCTGGGAGGGGGCTACACCTTC.

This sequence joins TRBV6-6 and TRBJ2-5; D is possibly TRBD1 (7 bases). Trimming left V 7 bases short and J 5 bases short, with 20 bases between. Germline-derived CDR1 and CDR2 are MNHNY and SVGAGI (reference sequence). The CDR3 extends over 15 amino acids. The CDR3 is CASTPALQGRETQYF. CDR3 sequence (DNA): TGTGCCAGCACCCCCGCCTTACAGGGGAGGGAGACCCAGTACTTC.

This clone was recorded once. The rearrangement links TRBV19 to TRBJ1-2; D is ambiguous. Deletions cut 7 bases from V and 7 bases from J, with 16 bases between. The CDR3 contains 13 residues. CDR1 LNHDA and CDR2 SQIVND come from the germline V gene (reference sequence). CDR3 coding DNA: TGTGCCAGTACCACTCAACCCCCAGGTGGCTACACCTTC. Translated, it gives CASTTQPPGGYTF.

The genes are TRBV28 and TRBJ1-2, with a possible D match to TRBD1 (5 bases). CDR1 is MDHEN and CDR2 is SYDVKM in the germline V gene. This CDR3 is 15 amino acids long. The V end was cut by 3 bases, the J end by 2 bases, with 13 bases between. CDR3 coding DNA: TGTGCCAGCAGTTTGGGGCGGGGCTTCAACTATGGCTACACCTTC. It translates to CASSLGRGFNYGYTF.

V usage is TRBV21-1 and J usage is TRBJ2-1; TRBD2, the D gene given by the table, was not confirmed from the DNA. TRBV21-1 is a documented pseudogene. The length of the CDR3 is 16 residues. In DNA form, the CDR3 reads TGTGCCAGCAGCAAAGCCCAGCGATCAACCTACAATGAGCAGTTCTTC. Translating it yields CASSKAQRSTYNEQFF.

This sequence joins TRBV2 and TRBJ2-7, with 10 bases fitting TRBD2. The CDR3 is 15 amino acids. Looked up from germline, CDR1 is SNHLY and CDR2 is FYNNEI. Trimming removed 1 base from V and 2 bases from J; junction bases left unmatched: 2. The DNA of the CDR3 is TGTGCCAGCAGTGAAGTAGCGGGGGGCACCTACGAGCAGTACTTC. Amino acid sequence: CASSEVAGGTYEQYF.

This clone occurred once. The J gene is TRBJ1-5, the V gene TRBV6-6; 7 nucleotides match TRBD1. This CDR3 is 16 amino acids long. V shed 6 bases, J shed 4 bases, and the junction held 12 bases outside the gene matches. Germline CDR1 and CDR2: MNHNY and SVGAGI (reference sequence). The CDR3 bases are TGTGCCAGCAGAGGGTTGAACGGACAGGCTAATCAGCCCCAGCATTTT. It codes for CASRGLNGQANQPQHF.

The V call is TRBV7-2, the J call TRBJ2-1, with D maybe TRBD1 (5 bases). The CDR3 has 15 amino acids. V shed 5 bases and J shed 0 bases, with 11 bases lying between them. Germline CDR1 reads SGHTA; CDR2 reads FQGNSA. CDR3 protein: CASSPDSSSYNEQFF. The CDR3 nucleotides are TGTGCCAGCAGCCCCGACAGTTCCTCCTACAATGAGCAGTTCTTC.

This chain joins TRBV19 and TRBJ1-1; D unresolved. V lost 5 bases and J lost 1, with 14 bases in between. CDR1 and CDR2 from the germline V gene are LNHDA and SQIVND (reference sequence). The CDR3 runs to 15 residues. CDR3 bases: TGTGCCAGTAGTCCCCAGGAGGGATCGAACACTGAAGCTTTCTTT. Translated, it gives CASSPQEGSNTEAFF.

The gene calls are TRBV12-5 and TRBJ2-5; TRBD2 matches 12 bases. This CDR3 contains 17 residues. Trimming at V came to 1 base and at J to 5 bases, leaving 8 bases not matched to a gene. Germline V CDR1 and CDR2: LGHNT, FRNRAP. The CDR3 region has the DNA TGTGCTAGTGGTTTGGGCTCTAGCGGGAGGGCGGGGGAGACCCAGTACTTC. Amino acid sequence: CASGLGSSGRAGETQYF. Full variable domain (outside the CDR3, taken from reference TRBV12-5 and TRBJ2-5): DARVTQTPRHKVTEMGQEVTMRCQPILGHNTVFWYRQTMMQGLELLAYFRNRAPLDDSGMPKDRFSAEMPDATLATLKIQPSEPRDSAVYFCASGLGSSGRAGETQYFGPGTRLLVL.

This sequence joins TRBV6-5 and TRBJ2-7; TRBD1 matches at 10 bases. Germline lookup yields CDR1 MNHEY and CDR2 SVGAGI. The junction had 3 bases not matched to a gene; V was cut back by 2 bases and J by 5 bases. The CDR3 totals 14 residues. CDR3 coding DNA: TGTGCCAGCAGTTACCGGACAGGGGGGGACGAGCAGTACTTC. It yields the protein CASSYRTGGDEQYF.

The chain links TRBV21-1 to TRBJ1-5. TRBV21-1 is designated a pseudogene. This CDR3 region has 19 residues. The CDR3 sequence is CASSVSPSLGPESNQPQHF. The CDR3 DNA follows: TGTGCCAGCAGCGTGAGCCCCTCCCTAGGCCCTGAGAGCAATCAGCCCCAGCATTTT.

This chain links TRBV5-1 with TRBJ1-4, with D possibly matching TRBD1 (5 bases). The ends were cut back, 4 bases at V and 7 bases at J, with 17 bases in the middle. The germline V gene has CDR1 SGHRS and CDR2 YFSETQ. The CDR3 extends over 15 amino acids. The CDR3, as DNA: TGCGCCAGCAGCCCAAATCCAGCGGGGGTTGAAAAACTGTTTTTT. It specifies CASSPNPAGVEKLFF.

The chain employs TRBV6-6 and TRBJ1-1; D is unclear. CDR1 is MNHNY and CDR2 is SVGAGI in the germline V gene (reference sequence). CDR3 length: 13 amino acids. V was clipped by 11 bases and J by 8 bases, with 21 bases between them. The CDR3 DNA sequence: TGTGCCGTGAACGGGAGAAGTTCCACAGAAGCTTTCTTT. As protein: CAVNGRSSTEAFF.

Here the CDR3 reads CASSEGSVRTDTQYF. CDR3 nucleotides: TGTGCCAGCAGTGAAGGCAGCGTCCGCACAGATACGCAGTATTTT. The gene calls are TRBV6-1 and TRBJ2-3; D not resolved. V was pared by 1 base and J by 1 base, with 9 bases between. The CDR3 contains 15 residues. CDR1 and CDR2 from the germline V gene are MNHNS and SASEGT.

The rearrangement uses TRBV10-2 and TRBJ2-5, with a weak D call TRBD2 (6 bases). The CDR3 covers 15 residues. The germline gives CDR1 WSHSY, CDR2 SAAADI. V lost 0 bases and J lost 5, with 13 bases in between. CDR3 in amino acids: CASSESQAGGETQYF. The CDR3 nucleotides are TGCGCCAGCAGTGAGTCCCAAGCGGGCGGGGAGACCCAGTACTTC.

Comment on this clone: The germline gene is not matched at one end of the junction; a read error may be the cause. Written as DNA, the CDR3 is TGCGCCAGCAGCCCACAGGGGGGCTACGATGAGCAGTTCTTC. This encodes CASSPQGGYDEQFF. The V gene is TRBV4-1, the J gene TRBJ2-1; 8 bases fit TRBD1. Germline CDR1 MGHRA, CDR2 YSYEKL. The CDR3 covers 14 residues.

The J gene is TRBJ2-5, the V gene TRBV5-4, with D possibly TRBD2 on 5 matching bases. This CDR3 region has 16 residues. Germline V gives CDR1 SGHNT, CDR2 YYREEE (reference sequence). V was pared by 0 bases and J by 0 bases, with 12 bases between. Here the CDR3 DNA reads TGTGCCAGCAGCTTGGTGGGCGGGTTCGACCAAGAGACCCAGTACTTC. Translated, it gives CASSLVGGFDQETQYF.

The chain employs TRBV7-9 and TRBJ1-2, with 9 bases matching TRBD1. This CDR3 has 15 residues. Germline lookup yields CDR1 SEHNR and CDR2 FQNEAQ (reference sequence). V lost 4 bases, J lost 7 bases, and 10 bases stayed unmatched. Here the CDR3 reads CASSSPGTGLGGYTF. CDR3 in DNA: TGTGCCAGCAGCTCTCCCGGGACAGGGCTTGGTGGCTACACCTTC.

The CDR3 DNA is TGCGCCAGCAGCCCCGTTCCGCAGGGTGCCGGACTAGCATCCTACAATGAGCAGTTCTTC. Its protein is CASSPVPQGAGLASYNEQFF. This chain links TRBV4-1 with TRBJ2-1; 8 bases align to TRBD2. The J segment lost 1 base and the V segment lost 4 bases, leaving 18 bases of the junction unmatched. The length of the CDR3 is 20 residues. From germline, CDR1 is MGHRA and CDR2 YSYEKL.

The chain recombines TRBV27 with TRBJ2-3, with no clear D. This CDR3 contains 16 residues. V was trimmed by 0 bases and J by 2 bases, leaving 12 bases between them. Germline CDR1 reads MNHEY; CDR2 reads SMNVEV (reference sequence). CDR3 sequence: CASSLSLTSHTDTQYF. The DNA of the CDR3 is TGTGCCAGCAGTTTATCGTTAACTTCCCACACAGATACGCAGTATTTT.